A selection of T cell receptor beta chains follows, all from one sample in a study of T-cell reconstitution after alpha-beta-depleted transplantation in children. TCRdb used MiXCR to reprocess the PCR reads, holding one entry per CDR3 protein. The sample lists some 460,000 distinct CDR3 sequences, about 17% seen once, with roughly 27% in the top ten. The sequencing here drew on PBMCs, mostly from graft donor cells, taken 360 days after TCRalphabeta/CD19-depleted stem cell transplant. All receptors derive from a boy under three years old who had a stem cell transplant for Wiskott-Aldrich syndrome, so the T cells may come from the graft donor. Both conserved end residues are part of each CDR3. D genes are given only for firm matches. Clone size is given for some rows only: seen once, a few or many times, or a class if the clone is expanded.

D gene	V gene	CDR3 length	clone size	J gene	CDR3 protein	CDR3 DNA
TRBD1	TRBV20-1	15	few	TRBJ2-7	CSAPSATTGNYEQYF	TGCAGTGCCCCGTCAGCCACGACAGGGAACTACGAGCAGTACTTC
.	TRBV7-8	16	.	TRBJ2-2	CASSLDVPTNTGELFF	TGTGCCAGCAGCTTAGATGTCCCAACGAACACCGGGGAGCTGTTTTTT
TRBD1	TRBV7-9	16	.	TRBJ2-7	CASSLIRLGTGGEQYF	TGTGCCAGCAGTCTTATCAGACTTGGGACAGGGGGTGAGCAGTACTTC
.	TRBV2	14	.	TRBJ2-5	CASSISASVETQYF	TGTGCCAGCAGTATATCGGCTAGCGTAGAGACCCAGTACTTC
.	TRBV6-5	18	.	TRBJ2-7	CASSFLPGTPHLAYEQYF	TGTGCCAGCAGTTTCCTTCCCGGGACACCTCATCTGGCCTACGAGCAGTACTTC
TRBD1	TRBV5-1	18	few	TRBJ1-2	CASSLALTGAGPRYGYTF	TGCGCCAGCAGCTTGGCCTTGACAGGGGCAGGGCCACGCTATGGCTACACCTTC
.	TRBV6-5	14	few	TRBJ2-3	CASSYSVSTDTQYF	TGTGCCAGCAGTTACTCAGTGAGCACAGATACGCAGTATTTT
.	TRBV4-1	14	many	TRBJ2-3	CASSHPRQTDTQYF	TGCGCCAGCAGCCACCCAAGACAAACAGATACGCAGTATTTT
.	TRBV10-3	18	.	TRBJ2-6	CATIPRPGGISGANVLTF	TGTGCCACAATACCTAGGCCAGGCGGAATCTCTGGGGCCAACGTCCTGACTTTC
.	TRBV12-3/TRBV12-4	14	few	TRBJ1-5	CASSPTPELQPQHF	TGTGCCAGCAGTCCCACCCCAGAACTACAGCCCCAGCATTTT
.	TRBV20-1	15	.	TRBJ2-1	CSARSPIGDRDEQFF	TGCAGTGCTAGATCCCCCATTGGAGATCGCGATGAGCAGTTCTTC
TRBD1	TRBV6-5	16	few	TRBJ1-1	CASSYLGTGMNTEAFF	TGTGCCAGCAGTTACCTAGGGACAGGGATGAACACTGAAGCTTTCTTT
.	TRBV12-3/TRBV12-4	12	.	TRBJ2-5	CASSGHQETQYF	TGTGCCAGCAGCGGACATCAAGAGACCCAGTACTTC